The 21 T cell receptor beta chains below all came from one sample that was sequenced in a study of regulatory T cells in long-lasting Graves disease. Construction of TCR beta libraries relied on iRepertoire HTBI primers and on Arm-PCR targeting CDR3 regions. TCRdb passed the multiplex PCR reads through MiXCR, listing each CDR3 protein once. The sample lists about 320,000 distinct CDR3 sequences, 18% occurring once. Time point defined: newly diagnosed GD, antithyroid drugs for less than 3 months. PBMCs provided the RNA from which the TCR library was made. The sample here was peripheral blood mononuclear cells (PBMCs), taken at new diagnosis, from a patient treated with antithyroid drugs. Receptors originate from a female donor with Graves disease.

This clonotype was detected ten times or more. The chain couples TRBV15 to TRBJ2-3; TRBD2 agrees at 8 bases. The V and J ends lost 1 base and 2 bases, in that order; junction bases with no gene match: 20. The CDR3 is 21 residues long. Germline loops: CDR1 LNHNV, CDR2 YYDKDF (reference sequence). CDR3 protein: CATSRAPPSGSVNRNTDTQYF. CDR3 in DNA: TGTGCCACCAGCAGAGCTCCTCCTAGCGGGTCCGTCAATCGTAACACAGATACGCAGTATTTT.

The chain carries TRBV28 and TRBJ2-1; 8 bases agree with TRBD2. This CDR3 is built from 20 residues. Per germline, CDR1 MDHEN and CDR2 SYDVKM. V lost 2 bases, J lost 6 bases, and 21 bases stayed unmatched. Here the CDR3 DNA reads TGTGCCAGCAGTTTAAGGGGTCTAAGACGAGCGGGAGCACATCCCAATGAGCAGTTCTTC. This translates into CASSLRGLRRAGAHPNEQFF. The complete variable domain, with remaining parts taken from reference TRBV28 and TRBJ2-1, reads DVKVTQSSRYLVKRTGEKVFLECVQDMDHENMFWYRQDPGLGLRLIYFSYDVKMKEKGDIPEGYSVSREKKERFSLILESASTNQTSMYLCASSLRGLRRAGAHPNEQFFGPGTRLTVL.

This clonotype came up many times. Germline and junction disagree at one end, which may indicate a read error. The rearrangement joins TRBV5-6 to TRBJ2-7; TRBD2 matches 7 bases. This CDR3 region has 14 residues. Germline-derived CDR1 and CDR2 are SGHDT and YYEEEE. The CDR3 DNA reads TGTGCCAGCAGCTTATCTAGCGGCGTCGGTCCCAACGCCTTC. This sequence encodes CASSLSSGVGPNAF.

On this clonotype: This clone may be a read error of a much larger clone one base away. The CDR3 nucleotides are TGTGCCAGCAGCATTCCCGAAACGAACACAGATACGCAGTATTTT. It translates to CASSIPETNTDTQYF. This chain joins TRBV11-2 and TRBJ2-3; no reliable D call. Deletions cut 5 bases from V and 2 bases from J, with 14 bases between. Germline loops: CDR1 SGHAT, CDR2 FQNNGV. This CDR3 comprises 15 residues.

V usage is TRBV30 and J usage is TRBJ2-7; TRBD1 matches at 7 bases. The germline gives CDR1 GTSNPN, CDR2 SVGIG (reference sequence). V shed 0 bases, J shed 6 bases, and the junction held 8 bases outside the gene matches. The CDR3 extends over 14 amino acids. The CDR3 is CAWSVGGKPREQYF. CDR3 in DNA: TGTGCCTGGAGTGTAGGGGGCAAGCCTCGCGAGCAGTACTTC.

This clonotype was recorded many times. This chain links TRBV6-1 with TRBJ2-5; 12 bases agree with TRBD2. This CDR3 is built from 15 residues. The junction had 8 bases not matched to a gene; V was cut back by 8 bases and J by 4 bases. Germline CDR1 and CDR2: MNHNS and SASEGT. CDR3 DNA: TGTGCCAGCTGTCGACTAGCGGGAGCGGGAGAGACCCAGTACTTC. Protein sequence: CASCRLAGAGETQYF.

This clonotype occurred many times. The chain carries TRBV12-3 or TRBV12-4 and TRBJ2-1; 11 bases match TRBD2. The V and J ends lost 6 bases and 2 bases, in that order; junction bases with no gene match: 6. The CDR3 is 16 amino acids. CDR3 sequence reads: CASRNPGLAAYNEQFF. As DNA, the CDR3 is TGTGCCAGCAGAAACCCGGGACTAGCGGCCTACAATGAGCAGTTCTTC.

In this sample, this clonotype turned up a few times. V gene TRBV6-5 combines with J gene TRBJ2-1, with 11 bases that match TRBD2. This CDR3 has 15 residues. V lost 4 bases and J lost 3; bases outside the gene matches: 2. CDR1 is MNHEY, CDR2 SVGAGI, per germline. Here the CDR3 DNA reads TGTGCCAGCAGTTTCACTAGCGGGAGCTACAATGAGCAGTTCTTC. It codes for CASSFTSGSYNEQFF.

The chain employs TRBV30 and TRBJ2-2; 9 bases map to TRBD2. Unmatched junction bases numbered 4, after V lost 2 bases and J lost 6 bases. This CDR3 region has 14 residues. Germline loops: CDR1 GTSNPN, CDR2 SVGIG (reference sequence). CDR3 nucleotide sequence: TGTGCCTGGAGTTCCGGGACTAGCTCCGGGGAGCTGTTTTTT. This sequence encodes CAWSSGTSSGELFF.

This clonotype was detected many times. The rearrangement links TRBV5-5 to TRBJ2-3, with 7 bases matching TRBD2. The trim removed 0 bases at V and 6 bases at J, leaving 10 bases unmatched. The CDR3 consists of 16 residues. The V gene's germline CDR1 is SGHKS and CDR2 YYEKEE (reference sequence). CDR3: CASSLVNLGGSDTQYF. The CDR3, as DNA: TGTGCCAGCAGCTTGGTGAACCTGGGGGGGAGCGATACGCAGTATTTT.

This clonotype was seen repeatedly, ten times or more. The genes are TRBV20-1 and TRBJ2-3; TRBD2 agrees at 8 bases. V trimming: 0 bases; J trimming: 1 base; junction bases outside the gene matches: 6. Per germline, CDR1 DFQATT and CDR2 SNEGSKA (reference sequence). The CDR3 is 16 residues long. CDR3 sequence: CSARELAELGTDTQYF. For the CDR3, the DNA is TGCAGTGCTAGAGAACTAGCGGAACTAGGCACAGATACGCAGTATTTT.

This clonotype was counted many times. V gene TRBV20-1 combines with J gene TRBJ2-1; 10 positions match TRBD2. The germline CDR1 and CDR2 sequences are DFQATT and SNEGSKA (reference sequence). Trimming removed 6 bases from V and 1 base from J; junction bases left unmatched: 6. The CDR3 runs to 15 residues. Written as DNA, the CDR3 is TGCAGTGCCCCTATAGCGGGAGGATCCTACAATGAGCAGTTCTTC. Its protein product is CSAPIAGGSYNEQFF.

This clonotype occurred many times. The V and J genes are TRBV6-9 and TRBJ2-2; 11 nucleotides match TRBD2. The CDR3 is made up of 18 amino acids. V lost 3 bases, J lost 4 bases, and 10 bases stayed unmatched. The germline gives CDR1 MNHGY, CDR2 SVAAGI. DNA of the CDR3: TGTGCCAGCAGTTACGGGTCTAGCGGGAGGTTCCGCACCGGGGAGCTGTTTTTT. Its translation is CASSYGSSGRFRTGELFF.

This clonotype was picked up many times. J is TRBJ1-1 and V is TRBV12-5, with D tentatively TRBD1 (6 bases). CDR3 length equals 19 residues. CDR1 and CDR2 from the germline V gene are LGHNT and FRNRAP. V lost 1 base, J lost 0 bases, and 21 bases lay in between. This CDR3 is CASGLGPPRQVQLNTEAFF. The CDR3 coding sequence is TGTGCTAGTGGTTTGGGCCCCCCCAGACAGGTGCAATTGAACACTGAAGCTTTCTTT.

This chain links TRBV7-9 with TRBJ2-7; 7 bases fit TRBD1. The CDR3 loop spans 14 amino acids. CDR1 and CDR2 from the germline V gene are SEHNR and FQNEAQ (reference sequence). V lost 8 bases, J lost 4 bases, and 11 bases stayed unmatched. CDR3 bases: TGTGCCAGCCGAAACGGGACAGACCAATACGAGCAGTACTTC. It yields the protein CASRNGTDQYEQYF.

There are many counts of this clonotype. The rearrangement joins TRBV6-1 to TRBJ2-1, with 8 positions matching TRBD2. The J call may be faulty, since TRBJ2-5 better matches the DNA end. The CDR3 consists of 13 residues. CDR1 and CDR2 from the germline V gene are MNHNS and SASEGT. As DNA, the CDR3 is TGTGCCAGCAGTGGCGGGACTAGAGAGACCCAGTACTTC. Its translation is CASSGGTRETQYF.

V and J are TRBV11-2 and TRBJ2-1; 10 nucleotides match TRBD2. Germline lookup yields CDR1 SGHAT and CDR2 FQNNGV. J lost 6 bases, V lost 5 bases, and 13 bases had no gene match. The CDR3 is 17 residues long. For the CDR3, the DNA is TGTGCCAGCAGCCGGGGGGACACTAGCGGGAACTTCAATGAGCAGTTCTTC. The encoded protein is CASSRGDTSGNFNEQFF.

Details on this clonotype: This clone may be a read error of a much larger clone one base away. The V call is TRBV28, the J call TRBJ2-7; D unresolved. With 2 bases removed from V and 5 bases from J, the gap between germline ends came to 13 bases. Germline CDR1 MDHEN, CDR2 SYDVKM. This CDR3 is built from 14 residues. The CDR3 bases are TGTGCCAGCAGTTTAGGGGATTCCGCCAACGAGCAGTACTTC. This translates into CASSLGDSANEQYF.

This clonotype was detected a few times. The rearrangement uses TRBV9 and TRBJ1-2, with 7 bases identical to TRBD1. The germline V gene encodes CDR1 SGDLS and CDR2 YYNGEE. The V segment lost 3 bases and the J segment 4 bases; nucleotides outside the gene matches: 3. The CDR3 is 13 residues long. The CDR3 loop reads CASSGQGGYGYTF. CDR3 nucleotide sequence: TGTGCCAGCAGCGGCCAGGGGGGCTATGGCTACACCTTC.

CDR3 sequence reads: CSVGEGRGSYEQYF. The CDR3 bases are TGCAGTGTGGGGGAGGGCCGGGGTTCCTACGAGCAGTACTTC. The chain uses TRBV20-1 and TRBJ2-7; 7 bases are a match to TRBD2. V shed 7 bases, J shed 1 base, and the junction held 10 bases outside the gene matches. The CDR3 has 14 amino acids. CDR1 and CDR2 from the germline V gene are DFQATT and SNEGSKA (reference sequence).

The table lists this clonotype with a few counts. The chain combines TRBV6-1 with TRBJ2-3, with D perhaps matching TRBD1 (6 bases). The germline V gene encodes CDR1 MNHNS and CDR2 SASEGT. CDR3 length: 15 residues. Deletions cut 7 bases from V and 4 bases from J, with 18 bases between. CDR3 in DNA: TGTGCCAGCAATCCCCAGGGGACAATCTCAGATACGCAGTATTTT. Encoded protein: CASNPQGTISDTQYF.